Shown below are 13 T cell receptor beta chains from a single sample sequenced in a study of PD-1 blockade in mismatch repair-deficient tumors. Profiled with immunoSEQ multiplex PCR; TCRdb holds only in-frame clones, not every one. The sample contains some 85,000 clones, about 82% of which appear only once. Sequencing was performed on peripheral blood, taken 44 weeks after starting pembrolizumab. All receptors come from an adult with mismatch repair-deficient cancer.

CDR3 in DNA: TGTGCCAGCAGGGATACAACTGGAAACACCATATATTTT. Translating gives CASRDTTGNTIYF. This chain joins TRBV28 and TRBJ1-3; D not resolved. Trimming cost V 6 bases and J 2 bases, with 8 bases left between them. The germline gives CDR1 MDHEN, CDR2 SYDVKM. This CDR3 has 13 amino acids.

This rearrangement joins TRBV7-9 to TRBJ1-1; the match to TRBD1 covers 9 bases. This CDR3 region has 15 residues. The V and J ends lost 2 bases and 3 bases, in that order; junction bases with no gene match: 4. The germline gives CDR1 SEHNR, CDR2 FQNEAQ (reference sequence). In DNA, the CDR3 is TGTGCCAGCAGCTTATGGGACAGGGCAGACACTGAAGCTTTCTTT. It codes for CASSLWDRADTEAFF. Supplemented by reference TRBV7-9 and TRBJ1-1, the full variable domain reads DTGVSQNPRHKITKRGQNVTFRCDPISEHNRLYWYRQTLGQGPEFLTYFQNEAQLEKSRLLSDRFSAERPKGSFSTLEIQRTEQGDSAMYLCASSLWDRADTEAFFGQGTRLTVV.

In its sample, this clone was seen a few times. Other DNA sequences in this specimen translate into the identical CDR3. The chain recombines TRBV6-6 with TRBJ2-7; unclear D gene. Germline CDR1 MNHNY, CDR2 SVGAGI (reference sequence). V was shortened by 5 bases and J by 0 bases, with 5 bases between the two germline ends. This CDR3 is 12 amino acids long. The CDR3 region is CASSPSSYEQYF. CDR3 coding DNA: TGTGCCAGCAGTCCAAGCTCCTACGAGCAGTACTTC.

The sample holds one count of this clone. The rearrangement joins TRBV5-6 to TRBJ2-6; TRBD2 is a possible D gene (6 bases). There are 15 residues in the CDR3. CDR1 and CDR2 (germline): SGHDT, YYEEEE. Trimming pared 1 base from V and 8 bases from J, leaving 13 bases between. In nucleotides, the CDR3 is TGTGCCAGCAGCTTGACCGGGACTCCGACCAACGTCCTGACTTTC. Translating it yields CASSLTGTPTNVLTF.

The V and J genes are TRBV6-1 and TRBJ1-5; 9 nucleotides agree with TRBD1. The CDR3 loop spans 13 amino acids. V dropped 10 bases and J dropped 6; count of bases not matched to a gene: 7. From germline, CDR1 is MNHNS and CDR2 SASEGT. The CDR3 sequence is CATRGQGPQPQHF. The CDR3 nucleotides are TGTGCCACCCGGGGACAGGGACCTCAGCCCCAGCATTTT.

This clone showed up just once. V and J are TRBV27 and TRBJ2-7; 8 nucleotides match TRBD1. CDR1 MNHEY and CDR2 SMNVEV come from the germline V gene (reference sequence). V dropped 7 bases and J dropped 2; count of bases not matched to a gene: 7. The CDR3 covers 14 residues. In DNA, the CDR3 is TGTGCCAGCAAGGCAGGGGGCTTTCCCTACGAGCAGTACTTC. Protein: CASKAGGFPYEQYF.

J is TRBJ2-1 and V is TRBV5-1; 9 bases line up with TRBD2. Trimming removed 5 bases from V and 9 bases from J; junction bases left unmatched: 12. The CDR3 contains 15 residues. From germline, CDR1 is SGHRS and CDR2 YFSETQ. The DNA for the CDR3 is TGCGCCAGCAGTCAGGCTGGCGGGAGGGCCAGTGAGCAGTTCTTC. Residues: CASSQAGGRASEQFF. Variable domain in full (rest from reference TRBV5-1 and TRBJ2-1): KAGVTQTPRYLIKTRGQQVTLSCSPISGHRSVSWYQQTPGQGLQFLFEYFSETQRNKGNFPGRFSGRQFSNSRSEMNVSTLELGDSALYLCASSQAGGRASEQFFGPGTRLTVL.

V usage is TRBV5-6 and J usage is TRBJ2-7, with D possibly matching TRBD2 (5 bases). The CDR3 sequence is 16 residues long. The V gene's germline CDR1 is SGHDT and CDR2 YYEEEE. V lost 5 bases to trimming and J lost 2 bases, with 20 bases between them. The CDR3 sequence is CASSLARTEAAYEQYF. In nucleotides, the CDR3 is TGTGCCAGCAGTCTGGCCCGGACGGAGGCCGCCTACGAGCAGTACTTC.

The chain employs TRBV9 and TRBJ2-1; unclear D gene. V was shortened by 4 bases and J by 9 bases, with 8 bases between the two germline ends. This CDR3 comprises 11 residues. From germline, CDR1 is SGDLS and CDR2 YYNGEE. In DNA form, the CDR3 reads TGTGCCAGCAGCCCAGACACTGAGCAGTTCTTC. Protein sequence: CASSPDTEQFF. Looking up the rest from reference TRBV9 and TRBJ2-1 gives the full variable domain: DSGVTQTPKHLITATGQRVTLRCSPRSGDLSVYWYQQSLDQGLQFLIQYYNGEERAKGNILERFSAQQFPDLHSELNLSSLELGDSALYFCASSPDTEQFFGPGTRLTVL.

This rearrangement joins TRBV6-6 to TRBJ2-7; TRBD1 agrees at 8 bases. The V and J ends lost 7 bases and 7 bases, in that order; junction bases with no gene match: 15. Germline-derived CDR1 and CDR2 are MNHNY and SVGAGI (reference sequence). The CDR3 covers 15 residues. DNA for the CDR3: TGTGCCAGCACCCCAAGGGACAGGAACTATGAGGAGCAGTACTTC. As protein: CASTPRDRNYEEQYF.

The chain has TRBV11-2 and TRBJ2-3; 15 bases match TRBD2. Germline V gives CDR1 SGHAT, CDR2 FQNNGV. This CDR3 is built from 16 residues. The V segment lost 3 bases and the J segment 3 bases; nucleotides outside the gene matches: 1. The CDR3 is CASSFGLAGGTDTQYF. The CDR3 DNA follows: TGTGCCAGCAGCTTCGGACTAGCGGGAGGGACAGATACGCAGTATTTT. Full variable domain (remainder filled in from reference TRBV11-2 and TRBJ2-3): EAGVAQSPRYKIIEKRQSVAFWCNPISGHATLYWYQQILGQGPKLLIQFQNNGVVDDSQLPKDRFSAERLKGVDSTLKIQPAKLEDSAVYLCASSFGLAGGTDTQYFGPGTRLTVL.

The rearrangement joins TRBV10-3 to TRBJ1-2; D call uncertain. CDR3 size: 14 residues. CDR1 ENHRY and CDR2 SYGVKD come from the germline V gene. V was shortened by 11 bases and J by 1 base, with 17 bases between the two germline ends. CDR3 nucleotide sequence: TGTGCCGCGGGAACCGATCAGGTTAACTATGGCTACACCTTC. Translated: CAAGTDQVNYGYTF.

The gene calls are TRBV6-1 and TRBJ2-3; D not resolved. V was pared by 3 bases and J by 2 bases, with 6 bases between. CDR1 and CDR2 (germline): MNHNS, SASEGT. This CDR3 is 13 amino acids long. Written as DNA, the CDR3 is TGTGCCAGCAGTGACAGACACACAGATACGCAGTATTTT. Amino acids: CASSDRHTDTQYF.